This T cell receptor (beta chain) was sequenced during a study of blood T cell repertoires in COVID-19. Participant reports of clinical history set cohort assignment. The junction had 7 bases not matched to a gene; V was cut back by 5 bases and J by 1 base. From germline, CDR1 is LGHDT and CDR2 YNNKEL (reference sequence). This CDR3 spans 15 amino acids. In the study's own analysis: Quantification of nucleated cells was approximated via reference gene primer amplification. Libraries were prepared by immunoSEQ multiplex PCR; TCRdb keeps only in-frame clonotypes and omits some of them. V and J calls and clone size come straight from that table; D and trimming were deduced from the DNA. The sample carries under 300,000 clones, approximately 91% recorded once.

Sequencing used PBMCs or T cells enriched from blood (not recorded which). The chain combines TRBV3-1 (or the pseudogene TRBV3-2) with TRBJ1-1; the match to TRBD1 covers 7 bases. The receptor comes from a woman in her thirties or forties with acute COVID-19. CDR3 bases: TGTGCCAGCAGCGCCCGACAGGGTTGGAACACTGAAGCTTTCTTT. Its protein product is CASSARQGWNTEAFF.